This T cell receptor (beta chain) was found in a study of beta chain features in type 1 diabetes. Expressed TCRB transcripts were sequenced after all isolated RNA was converted to cDNA. Sequencing was performed with immunoSEQ multiplex PCR; in TCRdb, only in-frame clones are kept and a portion is missing. The data hold about 160,000 clones, with 9% to 10% observed a single time. CDR1 is SQVTM, CDR2 ANQGSEA, per germline. The ends were cut back, 8 bases at V and 5 bases at J, with 18 bases in the middle. The CDR3 has 13 residues. Study-wide results and caveats: In type 1 diabetes patients, VDJ junctions had fewer insertions; deletions at these junctions were more frequent. Naive, central memory and Treg TCRB repertoires seemed to resemble each other more closely in patients than they did in healthy donors.

Every single donor gave one heparinised blood draw, and these averaged approximately 110 mL. Naive, central memory, regulatory and stem cell-like memory cells within the CD4+ compartment were sorted using CD45RO/CCR7/CD25/CD127/CD95/CD27. About this clone itself: What it recognizes is unknown.

The rearrangement joins TRBV29-1 to TRBJ1-1; D is perhaps TRBD1 (6 bases). The receptor comes from a woman aged 18 to 35 in good health. The sequenced sample consisted of central memory CD4+ T cells from blood. Here the CDR3 reads CSLWGGAGTEAFF. The CDR3 bases are TGCAGCCTCTGGGGGGGCGCGGGTACTGAAGCTTTCTTT.